This TCR beta chain appears in the sequencing data of a study of OX40 agonist ivuxolimab in advanced cancers. Libraries were prepared by immunoSEQ multiplex PCR; TCRdb keeps only in-frame clonotypes and omits some of them. Among roughly 19,000 clones listed, more than 65% were seen once. Unmatched junction bases numbered 4, after V lost 2 bases and J lost 0 bases. The CDR3 loop spans 17 amino acids. CDR1 is MDHEN, CDR2 SYDVKM, per germline. Findings and caveats of the study: Expansion of clones was among the lowest in partial responders at 0.1-3.0 mg/kg.

For this clone: Antigen specificity is unknown.

The chain couples TRBV28 to TRBJ1-5; 10 bases are shared with TRBD1. This TCR was sampled from an adult with an advanced solid tumor such as melanoma, head and neck, liver or kidney cancer. Specimen: CD4+ or CD8+ T cells sorted from blood, collected in a trial of the OX40 agonist ivuxolimab. Here the CDR3 DNA reads TGTGCCAGCAGTTTAGGGGACAGGGGTTTTAGCAATCAGCCCCAGCATTTT. Protein sequence: CASSLGDRGFSNQPQHF.